The source of this T cell receptor beta chain is a study of T cell changes during pregnancy in multiple sclerosis. Germline V gives CDR1 MNHNS, CDR2 SASEGT. The CDR3 extends over 22 amino acids. Trimming took 1 base from V and 5 from J; bases not matched to a gene: 21. Method: immunoSEQ multiplex PCR; TCRdb's copy keeps in-frame clones and lacks some. Among 57,000 or so clones listed, 70% to 90% were seen once. The chain employs TRBV6-1 and TRBJ1-4, with 11 nucleotides matching TRBD1. The input for sequencing was peripheral blood, taken in the first trimester of pregnancy. This TCR was sampled from a female donor with multiple sclerosis, enrolled in a pregnancy study. The CDR3 loop reads CASSEGSPLWGTGGGLNEKLFF. CDR3 coding DNA: TGTGCCAGCAGTGAAGGTTCCCCCTTGTGGGGGACAGGGGGAGGGCTAAATGAAAAACTGTTTTTT.